What follows are 19 T cell receptor beta chains derived from one specimen sequenced in a study of T cell responses to AZD1222 COVID-19 vaccine (dated by TCRdb to about 2021). Receptor amplification or capture employed the immunoSEQ multiplex PCR assay. Drawn from immuneACCESS, this table holds only the in-frame rearrangements with V and J called that TCRdb kept. Clones are partly lost; checked studies trace under half to an unresolved V gene and leave the rest unexplained. This sample lists about 150,000 clones; roughly nine tenths were detected once. Together, the top ten hold 5% to 6% of the sample. The time point label here, explained by the study, means: baseline before first vaccination. This specimen's treatment or condition label, per the study, means: meningococcal conjugate vaccine given as trial control. This sample comprised peripheral blood, obtained on day 0 of MenACWY control vaccination. These receptors all stem from an adult in good health.

The chain couples TRBV29-1 to TRBJ1-1; D may be TRBD1 (5 bases). The CDR3 length is 10 residues. Germline CDR1 SQVTM, CDR2 ANQGSEA. V was shortened by 3 bases and J by 10 bases, with 9 bases between the two germline ends. The CDR3 coding sequence is TGCAGCGTTGAGTTTAGGGGAGCTTTCTTT. This encodes CSVEFRGAFF.

This clone has only one observation. V usage is TRBV3-1 (or the pseudogene TRBV3-2) and J usage is TRBJ1-5; D is uncertain. This CDR3 contains 13 residues. Trimming took 3 bases from V and 4 from J, leaving 7 bases between them. CDR1 is LGHDT and CDR2 is YNNKEL in the germline V gene (reference sequence). The CDR3 bases are TGTGCCAGCAGCCAGACAATGAATCAGCCCCAGCATTTT. Protein product: CASSQTMNQPQHF.

The chain carries TRBV28 and TRBJ2-3, with 8 positions matching TRBD2. CDR1 MDHEN and CDR2 SYDVKM come from the germline V gene. Losses at the gene ends were 4 bases for V and 0 bases for J; bases not matched to a gene: 12. This CDR3 is 18 amino acids long. CDR3 nucleotide sequence: TGTGCCAGCAGTTCATCCCCGGGACTAGGATCCAGCACAGATACGCAGTATTTT. Translated: CASSSSPGLGSSTDTQYF.

The V call is TRBV7-2, the J call TRBJ1-3; 10 bases are a match to TRBD1. Germline CDR1 and CDR2: SGHTA and FQGNSA. V lost 3 bases to trimming and J lost 0 bases; unmatched junction nucleotides: 5. This CDR3 spans 17 amino acids. CDR3 loop: CASSLGTGAGSGNTIYF. In DNA form, the CDR3 reads TGTGCCAGCAGCTTGGGGACAGGGGCCGGCTCTGGAAACACCATATATTTT.

V and J are TRBV6-2 or TRBV6-3 and TRBJ2-4; no clear D gene. Germline loops: CDR1 MNHEY, CDR2 SVGEGT. Trimming took off 6 bases at V and 8 bases at J, with 8 bases between the two ends. The CDR3 totals 11 residues. Written as DNA, the CDR3 is TGTGCCAGCAGCCACAGTCACATTCAGTACTTC. Protein product: CASSHSHIQYF.

A remark on this clone: Within the sample, other DNA sequences also encode this same CDR3. The rearrangement joins TRBV4-3 to TRBJ2-2; unclear D gene. With 1 base removed from V and 0 bases from J, the gap between germline ends came to 3 bases. The CDR3 length is 14 residues. Looked up from germline, CDR1 is LGHNA and CDR2 is YSLEER. The CDR3 nucleotides are TGCGCCAGCAGCCAAGTAGCGAACACCGGGGAGCTGTTTTTT. It encodes CASSQVANTGELFF.

The chain carries TRBV28 and TRBJ1-1, with 7 bases fitting TRBD1. J lost 1 base, V lost 6 bases, and 8 bases had no gene match. This CDR3 is 15 amino acids long. The V gene's germline CDR1 is MDHEN and CDR2 SYDVKM. The CDR3 sequence: CASSFPDRRNTEAFF. DNA of the CDR3: TGTGCCAGCAGCTTCCCGGACAGGCGGAACACTGAAGCTTTCTTT.

CDR3 residues: CASSTTSGRETQYF. DNA for the CDR3: TGTGCCAGCAGCACCACTAGCGGGAGGGAAACCCAGTACTTC. The chain recombines TRBV11-2 with TRBJ2-5; 13 bases are a match to TRBD2. V lost 5 bases and J lost 8; bases outside the gene matches: 5. The CDR3 has 14 residues. Per the germline V gene, CDR1 is SGHAT and CDR2 is FQNNGV.

This clone was seen a handful of times. The chain uses TRBV6-5 and TRBJ2-7, with 7 bases identical to TRBD2. The CDR3 has 15 residues. V gave up 2 bases and J gave up 1 base; unmatched junction bases: 5. Germline assignment: CDR1 MNHEY and CDR2 SVGAGI. The CDR3 sequence is CASSYGGVGSYEQYF. The CDR3, as DNA: TGTGCCAGCAGTTACGGGGGGGTCGGGTCCTACGAGCAGTACTTC.

The chain joins TRBV4-2 to TRBJ2-7, with a weak D call TRBD1 (5 bases). V lost 6 bases to trimming and J lost 2 bases, with 11 bases between them. The CDR3 is 13 amino acids. The germline gives CDR1 LGHNA, CDR2 YNFKEQ. The CDR3 DNA follows: TGTGCCAGCAGTGGACGCAGGGCCTACGAGCAGTACTTC. It translates to CASSGRRAYEQYF.

The chain couples TRBV11-1 to TRBJ2-1; the match to TRBD2 covers 12 bases. The germline V gene has CDR1 SGHAT and CDR2 FQDESV (reference sequence). The CDR3 has 14 amino acids. V dropped 5 bases and J dropped 6; count of bases not matched to a gene: 2. The CDR3 protein is CASSLLAGGNEQFF. The CDR3 DNA reads TGTGCCAGCAGCCTACTAGCGGGGGGCAATGAGCAGTTCTTC. Complete variable domain (other parts from reference TRBV11-1 and TRBJ2-1): EAEVAQSPRYKITEKSQAVAFWCDPISGHATLYWYRQILGQGPELLVQFQDESVVDDSQLPKDRFSAERLKGVDSTLKIQPAELGDSAMYLCASSLLAGGNEQFFGPGTRLTVL.

V is TRBV2 and J is TRBJ2-3; D is unclear. The length of the CDR3 is 15 residues. The V gene lost 4 bases and the J gene lost 4 bases, with 15 bases spanning the gap. CDR1 and CDR2 (germline): SNHLY, FYNNEI. CDR3 bases: TGTGCCAGCAGTGTTCTCGGTTGGGTCGCAGATACGCAGTATTTT. Residues: CASSVLGWVADTQYF.

This clone was detected a few times. V usage is TRBV7-2 and J usage is TRBJ2-7; possible D gene TRBD1, 5 bases. Trimming shortened V by 2 bases and J by 2 bases, and 16 bases separated the two germline ends. The CDR3 spans 16 residues. Germline V lookup: CDR1 SGHTA, CDR2 FQGNSA. The CDR3 reads CASSLQPRAGTYEQYV. In DNA, the CDR3 is TGTGCCAGCAGCTTACAACCCAGGGCTGGCACCTACGAGCAGTACGTC.

The J gene is TRBJ1-2, the V gene TRBV19, with D uncertain. The CDR3 has 11 amino acids. V was cut by 4 bases and J by 6 bases, with 6 bases left in between. The germline V gene encodes CDR1 LNHDA and CDR2 SQIVND (reference sequence). CDR3 region: CASSRRDGYTF. The DNA of the CDR3 is TGTGCCAGTAGTAGGAGGGATGGCTACACCTTC.

The V call is TRBV15, the J call TRBJ2-7, with D uncertain. Germline CDR1 LNHNV, CDR2 YYDKDF (reference sequence). The CDR3 is 12 residues long. The V end was cut by 3 bases, the J end by 7 bases, with 10 bases between. The chain's CDR3 is CATSSYLGEQYF. The CDR3 coding sequence is TGTGCCACCAGCAGCTACCTGGGGGAGCAGTACTTC.

There are a few counts of this clone. The rearrangement uses TRBV12-3 or TRBV12-4 and TRBJ2-7; no firm D call. The CDR3 consists of 11 residues. The germline V and J ends were trimmed by 4 bases and 4 bases, with 5 bases remaining between them. In DNA form, the CDR3 reads TGTGCCAGCAGTTGGGCATACGAGCAGTACTTC. Protein: CASSWAYEQYF.

This sequence joins TRBV5-1 and TRBJ1-6; 10 positions match TRBD1. Germline CDR1 is SGHRS and CDR2 is YFSETQ. This CDR3 has 15 amino acids. V dropped 4 bases and J dropped 10; count of bases not matched to a gene: 8. The chain's CDR3 is CASSRSRTGGSPLHF. CDR3 nucleotide sequence: TGCGCCAGCAGCCGGAGTAGGACAGGGGGGTCACCCCTCCACTTT.

V and J are TRBV7-9 and TRBJ2-5, with a possible D match to TRBD2 (5 bases). The CDR3 is 13 amino acids. The germline CDR1 and CDR2 sequences are SEHNR and FQNEAQ (reference sequence). With 5 bases removed from V and 1 base from J, the gap between germline ends came to 8 bases. CDR3 amino acids: CASSPGLQETQYF. CDR3 sequence (DNA): TGTGCCAGCAGCCCCGGACTCCAAGAGACCCAGTACTTC.

The chain has TRBV2 and TRBJ1-2; D not certain. The CDR3 loop spans 13 amino acids. CDR1 is SNHLY and CDR2 is FYNNEI in the germline V gene. With 6 bases removed from V and 0 bases from J, the gap between germline ends came to 8 bases. CDR3 in amino acids: CASRVETNYGYTF. DNA of the CDR3: TGTGCCAGCAGGGTAGAGACTAACTATGGCTACACCTTC.